The rows below give T cell receptor beta chains drawn from one sample of a study of breast tumors, draining lymph nodes, adjacent tissues. TCRdb used MiXCR to reprocess the multiplex PCR reads, holding one entry per CDR3 protein. The table shows tens of thousands of distinct CDR3 sequences, with roughly 36% occurring only once. Sequenced sample: breast tumor tissue. These receptors originate from a female donor with breast cancer. Some clones in this sample may be carry-over from other donors' samples. Each CDR3 is given with its conserved first and last residue. A D gene is named only where the DNA matches it firmly. Only part of the rows carry a size: once, few, many, or a class if the clone is expanded.

j_gene: TRBJ2-7; v_gene: TRBV2; abundance: many; d_gene: TRBD2; CDR3nt: TGTGCCAGCAGTGAGGGACTAGACTACGAGCAGTACTTC; CDR3aa: CASSEGLDYEQYF
j_gene: TRBJ2-7; v_gene: TRBV7-2; abundance: -; d_gene: -; CDR3nt: TGTGCCAGCAGCTTATCGTGGGGGGTCGGTCCCGAGCAGTACTTC; CDR3aa: CASSLSWGVGPEQYF
j_gene: TRBJ2-5; v_gene: TRBV6-6; abundance: many; d_gene: -; CDR3nt: TGTGCCAGCAGTTATCAGGGGGGCCTACAAGAGACCCAGTACTTC; CDR3aa: CASSYQGGLQETQYF
j_gene: TRBJ2-1; v_gene: TRBV19; abundance: many; d_gene: TRBD2; CDR3nt: TGTGCCAGTAGTGGCTCGGGACTAGCGGGAGGGGTCTACAATGAGCAGTTCTTC; CDR3aa: CASSGSGLAGGVYNEQFF
j_gene: TRBJ2-1; v_gene: TRBV27; abundance: -; d_gene: TRBD2; CDR3nt: TGTGCCAGCAGTTTACGGACTAGCGGGAGAGGTGTGGGTGAGCAGTTCTTC; CDR3aa: CASSLRTSGRGVGEQFF
j_gene: TRBJ2-5; v_gene: TRBV12-3/TRBV12-4; abundance: many; d_gene: TRBD2; CDR3nt: TGTGCCAGCAGTTTACTCACGCCGGGACTAGCGGGAGGAGAGACCCAGTACTTC; CDR3aa: CASSLLTPGLAGGETQYF
j_gene: TRBJ2-1; v_gene: TRBV20-1; abundance: many; d_gene: TRBD2; CDR3nt: TGCAGTGCATACCACCGGGACCGTCTAGCGGGAGGTCCTAGGCGCTCCTACAATGAGCAGTTCTTC; CDR3aa: CSAYHRDRLAGGPRRSYNEQFF
j_gene: TRBJ1-1; v_gene: TRBV7-8; abundance: once; d_gene: -; CDR3nt: TGTGCCAGCAGCGGCAGGGAGGGGTACACTGAAGCTTTCTTT; CDR3aa: CASSGREGYTEAFF
j_gene: TRBJ2-3; v_gene: TRBV29-1; abundance: -; d_gene: -; CDR3nt: TGCAGCGTTGGGGGCAGGGGAGGCGCAGATACGCAGTATTTT; CDR3aa: CSVGGRGGADTQYF
j_gene: TRBJ2-6; v_gene: TRBV5-1; abundance: many; d_gene: -; CDR3nt: TGCGCCAGCAGCTTAATACCCCGGACCGGGGCCAACGTCCTGACTTTC; CDR3aa: CASSLIPRTGANVLTF
j_gene: TRBJ2-1; v_gene: TRBV11-2; abundance: many; d_gene: -; CDR3nt: TGTGCCAGCAGCCACGACGCCCACAATGAGCAGTTCTTC; CDR3aa: CASSHDAHNEQFF
j_gene: TRBJ2-7; v_gene: TRBV28; abundance: -; d_gene: -; CDR3nt: TGTGCCAGCAGTCAAGAACCTAGGGAACTCTCCTACGAGCAGTACTTC; CDR3aa: CASSQEPRELSYEQYF
j_gene: TRBJ2-1; v_gene: TRBV7-2; abundance: -; d_gene: -; CDR3nt: TGTGCCAGCAGCTCAGCGGCAGGGGCGAATGAGCAGTTTTTC; CDR3aa: CASSSAAGANEQFF
j_gene: TRBJ2-1; v_gene: TRBV20-1; abundance: -; d_gene: TRBD2; CDR3nt: TGCAGTGCTAGAGGCGTAATGACTAGCGGGAGGTCCTACAATGAGCAGTTCTTC; CDR3aa: CSARGVMTSGRSYNEQFF
j_gene: TRBJ2-3; v_gene: TRBV5-1; abundance: few; d_gene: -; CDR3nt: TGCGCCAGCAGCTTGAAGACAGATACGCAGTATTTT; CDR3aa: CASSLKTDTQYF
j_gene: TRBJ1-5; v_gene: TRBV20-1; abundance: many; d_gene: TRBD1; CDR3nt: TGCAGTGCTAGAGAACCAGGACAGGGTACAAAGCCCCAGCATTTT; CDR3aa: CSAREPGQGTKPQHF
j_gene: TRBJ1-5; v_gene: TRBV4-2; abundance: -; d_gene: TRBD1; CDR3nt: TGTGCCTGCAGCCAAGATGGAGGGGGCAGCCCCCAGCATTTT; CDR3aa: CACSQDGGGSPQHF
j_gene: TRBJ2-5; v_gene: TRBV24-1; abundance: many; d_gene: -; CDR3nt: TGTGCCACCAGTGGAACAGGGAAATTCCAAGAGACCCAGTACTTC; CDR3aa: CATSGTGKFQETQYF
j_gene: TRBJ2-7; v_gene: TRBV6-6; abundance: many; d_gene: TRBD2; CDR3nt: TGTGCCAGCAGTTGGGAACTAGCGGGGTTAGGGGAGCAGTACTTC; CDR3aa: CASSWELAGLGEQYF
j_gene: TRBJ1-4; v_gene: TRBV6-1; abundance: many; d_gene: -; CDR3nt: TGTGCCAGCAGTGAAATCTGGGAAAAACTGTTTTTT; CDR3aa: CASSEIWEKLFF
j_gene: TRBJ1-2; v_gene: TRBV9; abundance: -; d_gene: TRBD1; CDR3nt: TGTGCCAGCAGCGCAGTTACCGAGACAGGGAACTATGGCTGCACCTTC; CDR3aa: CASSAVTETGNYGCTF
j_gene: TRBJ2-7; v_gene: TRBV2; abundance: -; d_gene: TRBD1; CDR3nt: TGTGCCAGCAGCCGGGACAGAACCTACGAGCAGTACTTC; CDR3aa: CASSRDRTYEQYF
j_gene: TRBJ2-1; v_gene: TRBV24-1; abundance: many; d_gene: TRBD2; CDR3nt: TGTGCCACCAGTGACGCACTAGCGGGAGGCAATGAGCAGTTCTTC; CDR3aa: CATSDALAGGNEQFF
j_gene: TRBJ1-2; v_gene: TRBV5-8; abundance: -; d_gene: -; CDR3nt: TGTGCCAGCAGCCCGGTCTATGGCTACACCTTC; CDR3aa: CASSPVYGYTF
j_gene: TRBJ2-1; v_gene: TRBV15; abundance: many; d_gene: TRBD2; CDR3nt: TGTGCCACCAGCAGAGGGACTAGAACCATCAATGAGCAGTTCTTC; CDR3aa: CATSRGTRTINEQFF
j_gene: TRBJ2-2; v_gene: TRBV6-1; abundance: -; d_gene: -; CDR3nt: TGTGCCAGCCGCATAGGGGGGGCGGGCACCGGGGAGCTGTTTTTT; CDR3aa: CASRIGGAGTGELFF
j_gene: TRBJ2-5; v_gene: TRBV6-5; abundance: -; d_gene: TRBD2; CDR3nt: TGTGCCAGCAGGCTTCGGCTAGCGGGAGTAGAGACCCAGTACTTC; CDR3aa: CASRLRLAGVETQYF
j_gene: TRBJ2-1; v_gene: TRBV7-9; abundance: few; d_gene: TRBD2; CDR3nt: TGTGCCAGCAGACTTAGCGGGAGGGCGGCTTACAATGAGCAGTTCTTC; CDR3aa: CASRLSGRAAYNEQFF
j_gene: TRBJ2-7; v_gene: TRBV5-1; abundance: many; d_gene: TRBD2; CDR3nt: TGCGCCAGCAGCTTAGCGGGAGAGGCCCACGAGCAGTACTTC; CDR3aa: CASSLAGEAHEQYF
j_gene: TRBJ2-1; v_gene: TRBV11-2; abundance: many; d_gene: -; CDR3nt: TGTGCCAGCAGCTTAGAGTACCGACCCTACAATGAGCAGTTCTTC; CDR3aa: CASSLEYRPYNEQFF
j_gene: TRBJ1-2; v_gene: TRBV6-4; abundance: -; d_gene: TRBD1; CDR3nt: TGTGCCAGCAGTGACTCGGGACAGGGCTATGGCTACACCTTC; CDR3aa: CASSDSGQGYGYTF
j_gene: TRBJ1-4; v_gene: TRBV28; abundance: few; d_gene: TRBD1; CDR3nt: TGTGCCAGCAGTTCCCGGGGACAGGGCAAGTCTGAAAAACTGTTTTTT; CDR3aa: CASSSRGQGKSEKLFF